Below are 28 T cell receptor beta chains sequenced from a single sample in a study of beta chain features in type 1 diabetes. Sequenced material consisted of expressed TCRB transcripts (all of the isolated RNA was reverse transcribed). Some clones are missing from TCRdb's copy, which holds only in-frame ones; the method was immunoSEQ multiplex PCR. The sample has hundreds of thousands of clones; about 16% are singletons. Sequencing was carried out using naive CD4+ T cells from blood. The receptor set was obtained from a man between 18 and 29 years old in good health.

This clone was seen only a few times. This chain joins TRBV4-3 and TRBJ1-4; D is possibly TRBD1 (5 bases). This CDR3 has 16 amino acids. Germline V lookup: CDR1 LGHNA, CDR2 YSLEER. The V and J ends lost 0 bases and 8 bases respectively, with 16 bases between them. The CDR3 sequence is CASSQDYRGFGEKLFF. The CDR3 DNA is TGCGCCAGCAGCCAAGATTATCGGGGGTTCGGAGAAAAACTGTTTTTT.

CDR3 protein: CASSSRGAYGYTF. In DNA, the CDR3 is TGCGCCAGCAGCTCCAGGGGTGCCTATGGCTACACCTTC. The chain uses TRBV4-3 and TRBJ1-2, with D maybe TRBD1 (6 bases). This CDR3 has 13 residues. Germline V lookup: CDR1 LGHNA, CDR2 YSLEER. The germline V and J ends were trimmed by 5 bases and 4 bases, with 11 bases remaining between them.

This clone came up a few times. The rearrangement uses TRBV6-5 and TRBJ2-1; maybe TRBD2 (5 bases). Trimming stripped 7 bases from V and 12 bases from J, with 19 bases between. The germline V gene has CDR1 MNHEY and CDR2 SVGAGI. CDR3 length equals 13 residues. The CDR3, as DNA: TGTGCCAGCATTCTACGGAGGATAGGGAGGCAGTTCTTC. It is translated as CASILRRIGRQFF.

The gene calls are TRBV18 and TRBJ2-7; 7 nucleotides align to TRBD1. Unmatched junction bases numbered 20, after V lost 4 bases and J lost 2 bases. This CDR3 region has 19 residues. Per the germline V gene, CDR1 is KGHSH and CDR2 is LQKENI. The CDR3 DNA reads as TGTGCCAGCTCACTATACCCGCTCGGTAATAAACAGGGGACCTACGAGCAGTACTTC. This encodes CASSLYPLGNKQGTYEQYF. Full variable domain (missing parts from reference TRBV18 and TRBJ2-7): NAGVMQNPRHLVRRRGQEARLRCSPMKGHSHVYWYRQLPEEGLKFMVYLQKENIIDESGMPKERFSAEFPKEGPSILRIQQVVRGDSAAYFCASSLYPLGNKQGTYEQYFGPGTRLTVT.

The rearrangement joins TRBV7-3 to TRBJ2-3, with 8 bases that match TRBD1. The J segment lost 9 bases and the V segment lost 4 bases, leaving 3 bases of the junction unmatched. CDR1 and CDR2 (germline): SGHTA, FQGTGA. The CDR3 contains 12 residues. Here the CDR3 reads CASSSGQATQYF. The CDR3 coding sequence is TGTGCCAGCAGCTCGGGACAGGCCACGCAGTATTTT.

The chain couples TRBV7-9 to TRBJ2-3; TRBD2 matches 10 bases. In germline, CDR1 is SEHNR, CDR2 FQNEAQ (reference sequence). With 1 base clipped from V and 0 bases from J, the junction kept 4 bases outside the gene matches. The CDR3 length is 17 residues. The CDR3 protein is CASSLVGAGGSTDTQYF. The CDR3 DNA reads TGTGCCAGCAGCTTAGTAGGAGCGGGGGGGAGCACAGATACGCAGTATTTT.

This clone was seen only a few times. V and J are TRBV27 and TRBJ2-3, with a weak D call TRBD2 (5 bases). CDR1 is MNHEY and CDR2 is SMNVEV in the germline V gene (reference sequence). The CDR3 length is 15 residues. V lost 3 bases and J lost 7, with 17 bases in between. This chain's CDR3 is CASSFGPHRDNTQYF. The DNA of the CDR3 is TGTGCCAGCAGTTTTGGTCCTCATCGGGATAATACGCAGTATTTT.

DNA of the CDR3: TGTGCCAGCTCACCGAACACCGAAAACTATGGCTACACCTTC. It codes for CASSPNTENYGYTF. The V and J genes are TRBV18 and TRBJ1-2, with D hard to call. Deletions cut 3 bases from V and 2 bases from J, with 10 bases between. The length of the CDR3 is 14 residues. The germline V gene has CDR1 KGHSH and CDR2 LQKENI.

CDR3 sequence: CASSSTGNRAPRGETQYF. CDR3 DNA sequence: TGTGCCAGCAGCTCCACAGGGAACCGGGCCCCCAGGGGCGAGACCCAGTACTTC. V gene TRBV5-5 combines with J gene TRBJ2-5; TRBD1 is a possible D gene (6 bases). Deletions cut 3 bases from V and 5 bases from J, with 26 bases between. Germline V lookup: CDR1 SGHKS, CDR2 YYEKEE (reference sequence). This CDR3 has 18 residues. Full variable domain (remainder filled in from reference TRBV5-5 and TRBJ2-5): DAGVTQSPTHLIKTRGQQVTLRCSPISGHKSVSWYQQVLGQGPQFIFQYYEKEERGRGNFPDRFSARQFPNYSSELNVNALLLGDSALYLCASSSTGNRAPRGETQYFGPGTRLLVL.

The chain uses TRBV2 and TRBJ2-7, with TRBD1 matching 9 bases. The CDR3 totals 15 residues. From germline, CDR1 is SNHLY and CDR2 FYNNEI. J was trimmed by 5 bases and V by 7 bases; bases with no gene match: 12. This CDR3 is CASNFPGQGKDEQYF. The CDR3 region has the DNA TGTGCCAGCAATTTCCCGGGACAGGGTAAAGACGAGCAGTACTTC.

This sequence joins TRBV9 and TRBJ1-2; 8 bases fit TRBD1. The germline V gene encodes CDR1 SGDLS and CDR2 YYNGEE. CDR3 length equals 16 residues. J lost 0 bases, V lost 2 bases, and 6 bases had no gene match. CDR3 loop: CASSVSQGAANYGYTF. CDR3 bases: TGTGCCAGCAGCGTTTCCCAGGGGGCAGCTAACTATGGCTACACCTTC.

The rearrangement links TRBV29-1 to TRBJ2-7; a weak D match, TRBD1 (6 bases). Trimming took off 4 bases at V and 6 bases at J, with 16 bases between the two ends. CDR1 and CDR2 (germline): SQVTM, ANQGSEA. The CDR3 extends over 13 amino acids. The CDR3 DNA reads TGCAGCGTTGGGGTCCAGGGGCTCGGCGAGCAGTACTTC. This gives the protein CSVGVQGLGEQYF.

The table lists this clone with a few counts. The chain employs TRBV5-1 and TRBJ2-2; 8 bases fit TRBD2. Germline V gives CDR1 SGHRS, CDR2 YFSETQ. V trimming: 0 bases; J trimming: 1 base; junction bases outside the gene matches: 5. CDR3 length: 17 residues. CDR3 residues: CASSLASSGRNTGELFF. In DNA form, the CDR3 reads TGCGCCAGCAGCTTGGCCTCGAGCGGGAGGAACACCGGGGAGCTGTTTTTT. Looking up the rest from reference TRBV5-1 and TRBJ2-2 gives the full variable domain: KAGVTQTPRYLIKTRGQQVTLSCSPISGHRSVSWYQQTPGQGLQFLFEYFSETQRNKGNFPGRFSGRQFSNSRSEMNVSTLELGDSALYLCASSLASSGRNTGELFFGEGSRLTVL.

This clone was observed a few times. The identical CDR3 is also encoded by other nucleotide sequences in the sample. J is TRBJ1-1 and V is TRBV5-1; TRBD1 is a possible D gene (5 bases). Looked up from germline, CDR1 is SGHRS and CDR2 is YFSETQ. The CDR3 runs 15 residues. Trimming pared 0 bases from V and 0 bases from J, leaving 9 bases between. The CDR3 sequence: CASSLEGSMNTEAFF. The DNA for the CDR3 is TGCGCCAGCAGCTTGGAGGGGAGCATGAACACTGAAGCTTTCTTT.

In its sample, this clone was seen a few times. This sequence joins TRBV9 and TRBJ2-1, with D unresolved. V was cut by 4 bases and J by 0 bases, with 11 bases left in between. Germline V CDR1 and CDR2: SGDLS, YYNGEE. CDR3 length equals 15 residues. CDR3 DNA: TGTGCCAGCAGCCCCCGTTTCAGCTCCTACAATGAGCAGTTCTTC. Its translation: CASSPRFSSYNEQFF.

This clone was seen more than once but under ten times. The chain couples TRBV14 to TRBJ2-1, with 10 bases aligning to TRBD2. The trim removed 4 bases at V and 8 bases at J, leaving 14 bases unmatched. The CDR3 covers 17 residues. Germline assignment: CDR1 SGHDN and CDR2 FVKESK. CDR3 amino acids: CASSPRRRAGGSDEQFF. DNA of the CDR3: TGTGCCAGCAGCCCGCGGCGGCGAGCGGGAGGGTCTGATGAGCAGTTCTTC.

This clone was seen a few times. The sample carries other DNA sequences with the same CDR3. This chain uses TRBV7-2 with TRBJ2-5; D gene unclear. Between the trimmed V and J ends, which lost 1 base and 4 bases, there was a span of 4 bases. CDR3 length: 12 residues. Germline CDR1 and CDR2: SGHTA and FQGNSA. The CDR3 DNA reads as TGTGCCAGCAGCTTAGTAGGAGAGACCCAGTACTTC. It specifies CASSLVGETQYF.

This clone occurred a few times. This chain connects TRBV9 to TRBJ2-7; TRBD1 agrees at 8 bases. The CDR3 is 16 residues long. Germline assignment: CDR1 SGDLS and CDR2 YYNGEE. V gave up 0 bases and J gave up 2 bases; unmatched junction bases: 7. CDR3 coding DNA: TGTGCCAGCAGCGTAGGCCCACAGGGGGATACCTACGAGCAGTACTTC. It specifies CASSVGPQGDTYEQYF.

The chain uses TRBV7-6 and TRBJ2-3; either TRBD1 or TRBD2 may fit D (5 bases each). CDR3 size: 15 residues. CDR1 is SGHVS and CDR2 is FNYEAQ in the germline V gene. Trimming removed 5 bases from V and 0 bases from J, with 12 bases in between. In DNA form, the CDR3 reads TGTGCCAGCAGCCGTCCGGGACCTAGCACAGATACGCAGTATTTT. The encoded protein is CASSRPGPSTDTQYF.

This clone has a handful of counts. The rearrangement links TRBV5-5 to TRBJ2-5; 9 nucleotides align to TRBD1. CDR1 SGHKS and CDR2 YYEKEE come from the germline V gene (reference sequence). The V segment lost 4 bases and the J segment 7 bases; nucleotides outside the gene matches: 11. This CDR3 is 15 amino acids long. The DNA for the CDR3 is TGTGCCAGCAGCCCCCAGACAGGGGGAAGTGCGACCCAGTACTTC. This gives the protein CASSPQTGGSATQYF.

This chain connects TRBV6-5 to TRBJ2-7; D is uncertain. The CDR3 length is 12 residues. Trimming removed 7 bases at V and 2 bases at J, with 9 bases between. CDR1 and CDR2 (germline): MNHEY, SVGAGI. CDR3 in DNA: TGTGCCAGCACCACGACCGCCTACGAGCAGTACTTC. As protein: CASTTTAYEQYF.

The chain is built from TRBV2 and TRBJ2-2, with 7 positions matching TRBD1. The CDR3 contains 15 residues. Germline CDR1 SNHLY, CDR2 FYNNEI. With 10 bases clipped from V and 4 bases from J, the junction kept 12 bases outside the gene matches. The CDR3: CATCLDRSSTGELFF. The CDR3 DNA follows: TGTGCCACCTGCTTGGACAGGTCGAGCACCGGGGAGCTGTTTTTT.

The DNA for the CDR3 is TGTGCCAGCAGTCCCACAGGGAGTCAGCCCCAGCATTTT. Amino acid sequence: CASSPTGSQPQHF. V is TRBV6-1 and J is TRBJ1-5; maybe TRBD1 (6 bases). CDR1 MNHNS and CDR2 SASEGT come from the germline V gene. The germline V and J ends were trimmed by 5 bases and 6 bases, with 11 bases remaining between them. This CDR3 has 13 amino acids.

The chain combines TRBV6-5 with TRBJ2-1; a possible D gene is TRBD2 (6 bases). CDR1 and CDR2 from the germline V gene are MNHEY and SVGAGI. Trimming removed 4 bases from V and 8 bases from J, with 12 bases in between. This CDR3 is built from 13 residues. In DNA form, the CDR3 reads TGTGCCAGCAGTTTCCCCGGAGGGCATGAGCAGTTCTTC. Translated: CASSFPGGHEQFF.

This clone was detected only a few times. V is TRBV25-1 and J is TRBJ1-3, with unresolved D. The CDR3 is 15 amino acids. CDR1 and CDR2 from the germline V gene are MGHDK and SYGVNS. Trimming cost V 4 bases and J 0 bases, with 10 bases left between them. The CDR3 protein is CASSVRRHSGNTIYF. DNA for the CDR3: TGTGCCAGCAGTGTGAGACGGCACTCTGGAAACACCATATATTTT.

This CDR3 is CASSLGERWAGYTF. CDR3 sequence (DNA): TGTGCCAGCAGCCTTGGGGAGAGGTGGGCTGGCTACACCTTC. The V gene is TRBV5-4, the J gene TRBJ1-2; D uncertain. Per germline, CDR1 SGHNT and CDR2 YYREEE (reference sequence). The CDR3 runs to 14 residues. V lost 4 bases and J lost 7, with 17 bases in between.

The rearrangement joins TRBV6-5 to TRBJ2-7; D remains ambiguous. The V end was cut by 11 bases, the J end by 2 bases, with 7 bases between. The CDR3 length is 10 residues. Germline V CDR1 and CDR2: MNHEY, SVGAGI. Written as DNA, the CDR3 is TGTGCCGGGTGTCCCTACGAGCAGTACTTC. This sequence encodes CAGCPYEQYF.

This sequence joins TRBV4-2 and TRBJ2-1; D is perhaps TRBD2 (5 bases). The germline V gene encodes CDR1 LGHNA and CDR2 YNFKEQ. This CDR3 is built from 16 residues. V lost 1 base and J lost 0, with 10 bases in between. CDR3 nucleotides: TGTGCCAGCAGCCAAGTGTCAGGAGGCTCCTACAATGAGCAGTTCTTC. This translates into CASSQVSGGSYNEQFF.